Following are 8 T cell receptor beta chains from one sample sequenced in a study of OX40 agonist ivuxolimab in advanced cancers. The library was prepared using the immunoSEQ multiplex PCR assay. What TCRdb holds here is the immuneACCESS table cut down to in-frame rearrangements. Part of the clones is not present; checked against another copy, under half of the missing clones reflect an unresolved V gene, and the others are unexplained. This sample comprises about 80,000 clones, less than 90% of them detected only once. Together, the top ten hold 10% to 15% of the sample. The sample consisted of CD4+ or CD8+ T cells sorted from blood, taken in a trial of the OX40 agonist ivuxolimab. These receptors all come from an adult with an advanced solid tumor such as melanoma, head and neck, liver or kidney cancer.

This rearrangement joins TRBV6-5 to TRBJ1-4; TRBD1 is a possible D gene (6 bases). The V and J ends lost 6 bases and 6 bases respectively, with 14 bases between them. The germline V gene encodes CDR1 MNHEY and CDR2 SVGAGI. The CDR3 sequence is 14 residues long. CDR3 protein: CASRQGTRHEKLFF. In DNA, the CDR3 is TGTGCCAGCAGACAGGGTACTCGACATGAAAAACTGTTTTTT.

The rearrangement links TRBV29-1 to TRBJ2-5; 8 nucleotides agree with TRBD1. The germline V gene encodes CDR1 SQVTM and CDR2 ANQGSEA. The CDR3 extends over 13 amino acids. V shed 5 bases, J shed 3 bases, and the junction held 5 bases outside the gene matches. The CDR3 loop reads CSVPWTGKETQYF. The DNA of the CDR3 is TGCAGCGTTCCCTGGACAGGGAAAGAGACCCAGTACTTC.

The rearrangement joins TRBV18 to TRBJ1-1; TRBD1 agrees at 8 bases. The CDR3 consists of 15 residues. V dropped 4 bases and J dropped 1; count of bases not matched to a gene: 5. CDR1 is KGHSH and CDR2 is LQKENI in the germline V gene. In DNA form, the CDR3 reads TGTGCCAGCTCACGCGGACAGGGACGGAACACTGAAGCTTTCTTT. This gives the protein CASSRGQGRNTEAFF. Full variable domain (outside the CDR3, taken from reference TRBV18 and TRBJ1-1): NAGVMQNPRHLVRRRGQEARLRCSPMKGHSHVYWYRQLPEEGLKFMVYLQKENIIDESGMPKERFSAEFPKEGPSILRIQQVVRGDSAAYFCASSRGQGRNTEAFFGQGTRLTVV.

The genes are TRBV2 and TRBJ2-3; a possible D gene is TRBD1 (6 bases). V lost 6 bases and J 4 bases, leaving 17 bases between the germline ends. The V gene's germline CDR1 is SNHLY and CDR2 FYNNEI. The CDR3 runs to 15 residues. The CDR3 region has the DNA TGTGCCAGCAGGGGGGTAATAGGGGGAGCAGATACGCAGTATTTT. Its protein product is CASRGVIGGADTQYF.

CDR3 protein: CASGEGADTEAFF. In DNA form, the CDR3 reads TGTGCCAGCGGAGAGGGGGCGGACACTGAAGCTTTCTTT. This chain uses TRBV9 with TRBJ1-1; TRBD1 matches 7 bases. The CDR3 covers 13 residues. The germline V gene encodes CDR1 SGDLS and CDR2 YYNGEE. V lost 7 bases and J lost 3; bases outside the gene matches: 6.

This clone came up a few times. The chain carries TRBV5-1 and TRBJ1-1; weak D call: TRBD1 (5 bases). The germline V and J ends were trimmed by 2 bases and 2 bases, with 10 bases remaining between them. The CDR3 extends over 14 amino acids. CDR1 SGHRS and CDR2 YFSETQ come from the germline V gene. In nucleotides, the CDR3 is TGCGCCAGCAGCTTACGGGGACTAAACACTGAAGCTTTCTTT. Amino acid sequence: CASSLRGLNTEAFF.

The chain employs TRBV5-4 and TRBJ1-5; D remains unclear. The germline CDR1 and CDR2 sequences are SGHNT and YYREEE (reference sequence). V was clipped by 10 bases and J by 0 bases, with 17 bases between them. There are 15 residues in the CDR3. The DNA of the CDR3 is TGTGCCTGTTTTCCCCGGGAATATAGCAATCAGCCCCAGCATTTT. It translates to CACFPREYSNQPQHF. The whole variable domain, filled in from reference TRBV5-4 and TRBJ1-5, reads ETGVTQSPTHLIKTRGQQVTLRCSSQSGHNTVSWYQQALGQGPQFIFQYYREEENGRGNFPPRFSGLQFPNYSSELNVNALELDDSALYLCACFPREYSNQPQHFGDGTRLSIL.

V gene TRBV10-1 combines with J gene TRBJ2-3, with a possible D match to TRBD2 (5 bases). Germline lookup yields CDR1 WNHNN and CDR2 SYGVQD (reference sequence). This CDR3 has 14 amino acids. Trimming pared 3 bases from V and 6 bases from J, leaving 13 bases between. DNA for the CDR3: TGCGCCAGCAGTGATGGGCAAAGGAGGGATACGCAGTATTTT. It is translated as CASSDGQRRDTQYF.